This T cell receptor (beta chain) comes out of a study of siplizumab effects on memory and regulatory T cells. TCRdb's table, derived via immunoSEQ multiplex PCR, lists solely in-frame clones and lacks some. The table has roughly 92,000 clones, 94% seen once. Trimming left V 5 bases short and J 0 bases short, with 8 bases between. The CDR3 totals 14 residues. Germline V lookup: CDR1 MNHEY, CDR2 SVGAGI. The receptor was isolated from a human donor in good health. Sequenced sample: non-Treg CD4+ T cells sorted from blood. The genes are TRBV6-5 and TRBJ1-3; D uncertain. The DNA of the CDR3 is TGTGCCAGCAGTGGGCCGTCCTCTGGAAACACCATATATTTT. Its translation: CASSGPSSGNTIYF.